One and the same sample provided the 12 T cell receptor beta chains below, sequenced in a study of long-term antiretroviral therapy in people with HIV. Survey-level immunoSEQ v3.0 assays were run. Data came from immunoSEQ multiplex PCR; TCRdb stores just in-frame clones and leaves some out. Of under 10,000 clones listed, over 75% are singletons. The sequencing used unsorted PBMCs, collected 0.7 years after starting antiretroviral therapy. These receptors all stem from a man aged 40-49 years with HIV.

The chain uses TRBV27 and TRBJ2-7, with D hard to call. The V gene's germline CDR1 is MNHEY and CDR2 SMNVEV (reference sequence). CDR3 length equals 12 residues. Deletions cut 5 bases from V and 0 bases from J, with 5 bases between. This chain's CDR3 is CASSPSSYEQYF. The CDR3 bases are TGTGCCAGCAGTCCTAGCTCCTACGAGCAGTACTTC.

This rearrangement joins TRBV7-2 to TRBJ1-2; TRBD1 is a possible D gene (5 bases). Germline lookup yields CDR1 SGHTA and CDR2 FQGNSA. With 2 bases removed from V and 6 bases from J, the gap between germline ends came to 13 bases. The CDR3 runs 14 residues. CDR3 coding DNA: TGTGCCAGCAGCTTACGGGACGTTCATGATGGCTACACCTTC. Translating gives CASSLRDVHDGYTF.

The chain joins TRBV30 to TRBJ2-1; 9 positions match TRBD2. Trimming took 3 bases from V and 3 from J; bases not matched to a gene: 9. CDR3 length: 16 amino acids. Germline CDR1 and CDR2: GTSNPN and SVGIG (reference sequence). The CDR3 protein is CAWRASGAINYNEQFF. The CDR3 region has the DNA TGTGCCTGGAGGGCTAGCGGGGCTATAAACTACAATGAGCAGTTCTTC.

V and J are TRBV9 and TRBJ2-1, with D uncertain. V was trimmed by 3 bases and J by 6 bases, leaving 16 bases between them. Germline V lookup: CDR1 SGDLS, CDR2 YYNGEE. The CDR3 is made up of 15 amino acids. The CDR3 DNA sequence: TGTGCCAGCAGCGGCCCCCTGCGAGGACCCAATGAGCAGTTCTTC. It translates to CASSGPLRGPNEQFF.

The J gene is TRBJ2-1, the V gene TRBV2; D unclear. This CDR3 contains 11 residues. Trimming removed 5 bases at V and 8 bases at J, with 7 bases between. Germline V CDR1 and CDR2: SNHLY, FYNNEI. Written as DNA, the CDR3 is TGTGCCAGCAGTTTTTTCGATGAGCAGTTCTTC. This gives the protein CASSFFDEQFF.

The V and J genes are TRBV30 and TRBJ2-7; 9 bases map to TRBD1. J was trimmed by 9 bases and V by 6 bases; bases with no gene match: 9. Looked up from germline, CDR1 is GTSNPN and CDR2 is SVGIG (reference sequence). This CDR3 region has 12 residues. The CDR3 loop is CACRDRAQGQYF. The CDR3 bases are TGTGCCTGCCGGGACAGGGCTCAGGGGCAGTACTTC.

The chain carries TRBV19 and TRBJ1-4, with unresolved D. Germline CDR1 reads LNHDA; CDR2 reads SQIVND (reference sequence). V was pared by 3 bases and J by 13 bases, with 15 bases between. The CDR3 has 13 amino acids. The CDR3 DNA reads TGTGCCAGTAGTATCCACCCTCCCGGAGGACTGTTTTTT. Residues: CASSIHPPGGLFF.

This chain uses TRBV11-2 with TRBJ2-1; 7 nucleotides line up with TRBD2. V shed 4 bases and J 0 bases; nucleotides not matched to a gene: 6. Germline CDR1 and CDR2: SGHAT and FQNNGV. The CDR3 covers 16 residues. The CDR3 sequence: CASSSGRGSSYNEQFF. CDR3 nucleotide sequence: TGTGCCAGCAGCTCTGGGAGGGGTAGCTCCTACAATGAGCAGTTCTTC.

Only one count was recorded for this clone. The chain uses TRBV10-3 and TRBJ1-1, with unresolved D. The CDR3 sequence is 11 residues long. The V end lost 3 bases, the J end lost 8 bases, and 7 bases lay between the germline ends. CDR1 is ENHRY, CDR2 SYGVKD, per germline. CDR3 amino acids: CAISDSFEAFF. Written as DNA, the CDR3 is TGTGCCATCAGTGACTCCTTCGAAGCTTTCTTT.

The CDR3 is CASSQDVYGVQETQYF. The CDR3 bases are TGTGCCAGCAGCCAAGATGTCTACGGGGTCCAAGAGACCCAGTACTTC. The chain employs TRBV14 and TRBJ2-5; D is perhaps TRBD2 (5 bases). With 0 bases removed from V and 1 base from J, the gap between germline ends came to 12 bases. This CDR3 is 16 amino acids long. From germline, CDR1 is SGHDN and CDR2 FVKESK.

The chain is built from TRBV28 and TRBJ1-4; 7 nucleotides line up with TRBD1. Germline V lookup: CDR1 MDHEN, CDR2 SYDVKM. The CDR3 loop spans 15 amino acids. V shed 5 bases, J shed 8 bases, and the junction held 11 bases outside the gene matches. The CDR3 DNA is TGTGCCAGCAGTAGCCCAAGGGGGCTGAAGGAAAAACTGTTTTTT. Translated: CASSSPRGLKEKLFF.

Comment on this clone: The junction does not match germline at one end; this may be a read error. The gene calls are TRBV7-7 and TRBJ1-1, with D hard to call. Germline assignment: CDR1 SSHAT and CDR2 FNYEAQ (reference sequence). The CDR3 totals 14 residues. CDR3 loop: CASSPILGNTEAFF. The CDR3 DNA is TGTGCTAGCAGCCCTATCTTGGGGAACACTGAAGCTTTCTTT. The entire variable domain, with the rest obtained from reference TRBV7-7 and TRBJ1-1, is as follows: GAGVSQSPRYKVTKRGQDVTLRCDPISSHATLYWYQQALGQGPEFLTYFNYEAQPDKSGLPSDRFSAERPEGSISTLTIQRTEQRDSAMYRCASSPILGNTEAFFGQGTRLTVV.